The rows below give T cell receptor beta chains drawn from one sample of a study of blood T cells in healthy people across ages. Each CDR3 protein gets one entry after TCRdb re-called the 5' RACE reads with MiXCR. The sample lists 380,000 or so distinct CDR3 sequences, roughly half seen once, with 45% to 65% in the top ten. The specimen sequenced was blood. The receptor source for this set is a man in his sixties in good health. CDR3s include the opening cysteine and the closing phenylalanine or tryptophan. Each record gives: CDR3 protein, CDR3 DNA, V gene, clone size, J gene, D gene. The D gene is left open where the match is weak. Clone sizes are given selectively: once, few, many, or a class where the clone is expanded.

cdr3_aa: CASRTSRRGETQYF; cdr3_nt: TGTGCCAGCAGAACGTCCCGGAGGGGGGAGACCCAGTACTTC; v_call: TRBV12-3/TRBV12-4; clone_size: few; j_call: TRBJ2-5; d_call: NA
cdr3_aa: CASSPCDAGQGCYNEQYF; cdr3_nt: TGTGCCAGCAGCCCTTGCGATGCGGGACAGGGGTGCTACAATGAGCAGTACTTC; v_call: TRBV13; clone_size: NA; j_call: TRBJ2-7; d_call: TRBD1
cdr3_aa: CAISEPTRVLHEQYF; cdr3_nt: TGTGCCATCAGTGAGCCCACGAGGGTTCTCCACGAGCAGTACTTC; v_call: TRBV10-3; clone_size: NA; j_call: TRBJ2-7; d_call: NA
cdr3_aa: CASSVGTATSNTGELFF; cdr3_nt: TGCGCCAGCAGCGTGGGGACAGCCACTTCGAACACCGGGGAGCTGTTTTTT; v_call: TRBV5-1; clone_size: NA; j_call: TRBJ2-2; d_call: TRBD1
cdr3_aa: CSARGGPNEQFF; cdr3_nt: TGCAGTGCTAGAGGAGGCCCCAATGAGCAGTTCTTC; v_call: TRBV20-1; clone_size: NA; j_call: TRBJ2-1; d_call: NA
cdr3_aa: CASSQTRGETQYF; cdr3_nt: TGTGCCAGCAGCCAAACGAGGGGTGAGACCCAGTACTTC; v_call: TRBV6-2/TRBV6-3; clone_size: NA; j_call: TRBJ2-5; d_call: NA
cdr3_aa: CASSLEGRLNEQFF; cdr3_nt: TGCGCCAGCAGCTTGGAAGGCAGACTCAATGAGCAGTTCTTC; v_call: TRBV5-1; clone_size: NA; j_call: TRBJ2-1; d_call: NA
cdr3_aa: CASRTQLKAYGYTF; cdr3_nt: TGTGCCAGCAGAACTCAATTGAAGGCCTATGGCTACACCTTC; v_call: TRBV28; clone_size: few; j_call: TRBJ1-2; d_call: NA
cdr3_aa: CASSLHGTQYF; cdr3_nt: TGTGCCAGCAGCCTACACGGGACCCAGTACTTC; v_call: TRBV3-1; clone_size: NA; j_call: TRBJ2-5; d_call: NA
cdr3_aa: CSARVVPGANVLTF; cdr3_nt: TGCAGTGCTAGAGTCGTTCCTGGGGCCAACGTCCTGACTTTC; v_call: TRBV20-1; clone_size: many; j_call: TRBJ2-6; d_call: NA
cdr3_aa: CSGGTTDTQYF; cdr3_nt: TGCAGCGGGGGAACCACAGATACGCAGTATTTT; v_call: TRBV20-1; clone_size: few; j_call: TRBJ2-3; d_call: NA
cdr3_aa: CASSAGTGKEQFF; cdr3_nt: TGTGCCAGCAGCGCCGGGACAGGGAAAGAGCAGTTCTTC; v_call: TRBV7-3; clone_size: NA; j_call: TRBJ2-1; d_call: TRBD1
cdr3_aa: CAISEGYSGTRANEQFF; cdr3_nt: TGTGCCATCAGTGAGGGTTACTCAGGCACCCGGGCCAATGAGCAGTTCTTC; v_call: TRBV10-3; clone_size: few; j_call: TRBJ2-1; d_call: NA
cdr3_aa: CSARPPTGLRGSNQPQHF; cdr3_nt: TGCAGTGCTAGGCCCCCGACAGGGTTAAGAGGGAGCAATCAGCCCCAGCATTTT; v_call: TRBV20-1; clone_size: NA; j_call: TRBJ1-5; d_call: TRBD1
cdr3_aa: CASSLTLRGRGGGELFF; cdr3_nt: TGTGCCAGCAGCTTAACTCTTCGCGGCCGGGGGGGCGGGGAGCTGTTTTTT; v_call: TRBV7-3; clone_size: NA; j_call: TRBJ2-2; d_call: TRBD2
cdr3_aa: CSASTMNTEAFF; cdr3_nt: TGCAGTGCTAGCACTATGAACACTGAAGCTTTCTTT; v_call: TRBV20-1; clone_size: NA; j_call: TRBJ1-1; d_call: NA
cdr3_aa: CASSQDPRGHYGYTF; cdr3_nt: TGTGCCAGCAGCCAAGATCCGAGGGGTCACTATGGCTACACCTTC; v_call: TRBV3-1; clone_size: many; j_call: TRBJ1-2; d_call: NA
cdr3_aa: CASSLELAGGGYEQYF; cdr3_nt: TGCGCCAGCAGCTTGGAACTAGCGGGGGGAGGCTACGAGCAGTACTTC; v_call: TRBV5-1; clone_size: few; j_call: TRBJ2-7; d_call: TRBD2
cdr3_aa: CSVTSGGPYEQYF; cdr3_nt: TGCAGCGTAACTAGCGGGGGGCCCTACGAGCAGTACTTC; v_call: TRBV20-1; clone_size: NA; j_call: TRBJ2-7; d_call: TRBD2
cdr3_aa: CASSSALTVPNSPLHF; cdr3_nt: TGTGCCAGCAGCTCCGCCCTGACAGTTCCGAATTCACCCCTCCACTTT; v_call: TRBV7-9; clone_size: once; j_call: TRBJ1-6; d_call: NA
cdr3_aa: CASSPTGSSAQPQHF; cdr3_nt: TGTGCCAGCAGCCCAACCGGGAGCTCAGCCCAGCCCCAGCATTTT; v_call: TRBV11-2; clone_size: NA; j_call: TRBJ1-5; d_call: NA
cdr3_aa: CASSLGTLEETQYF; cdr3_nt: TGCGCCAGCAGCTTGGGAACCCTGGAAGAGACCCAGTACTTC; v_call: TRBV5-1; clone_size: NA; j_call: TRBJ2-5; d_call: NA
cdr3_aa: CASSPRLSRRDTQYF; cdr3_nt: TGTGCCAGCAGCCCGAGACTCTCGAGACGGGATACGCAGTATTTT; v_call: TRBV7-9; clone_size: NA; j_call: TRBJ2-3; d_call: NA
cdr3_aa: CSASLDSSNQPQHF; cdr3_nt: TGCAGTGCTAGCTTGGATAGTAGCAATCAGCCCCAGCATTTT; v_call: TRBV20-1; clone_size: NA; j_call: TRBJ1-5; d_call: NA
cdr3_aa: CASTLNLSKQFF; cdr3_nt: TGTGCCAGCACCCTGAATCTTTCGAAGCAGTTCTTC; v_call: TRBV28; clone_size: NA; j_call: TRBJ2-1; d_call: NA
cdr3_aa: CASSLSGFGGYEQYF; cdr3_nt: TGTGCCAGCAGTCTATCAGGGTTTGGAGGGTACGAGCAGTACTTC; v_call: TRBV6-5; clone_size: NA; j_call: TRBJ2-7; d_call: NA
cdr3_aa: CASSLGELTEAFF; cdr3_nt: TGTGCCAGCAGCTTAGGGGAACTCACTGAAGCTTTCTTT; v_call: TRBV7-3; clone_size: NA; j_call: TRBJ1-1; d_call: NA
cdr3_aa: CASSQTGPGQKYEQYF; cdr3_nt: TGTGCCAGCAGCCAAACCGGACCGGGACAGAAGTACGAGCAGTACTTC; v_call: TRBV28; clone_size: NA; j_call: TRBJ2-7; d_call: TRBD1
cdr3_aa: CASSLGTGGPQETQYF; cdr3_nt: TGTGCTAGCAGCTTGGGGACAGGGGGCCCTCAAGAGACCCAGTACTTC; v_call: TRBV7-7; clone_size: NA; j_call: TRBJ2-5; d_call: TRBD1
cdr3_aa: CASSYSFNYEQYF; cdr3_nt: TGTGCCAGCAGTTACTCGTTCAACTACGAGCAGTACTTC; v_call: TRBV6-2/TRBV6-3; clone_size: NA; j_call: TRBJ2-7; d_call: NA
cdr3_aa: CSARELSRGSGETQYF; cdr3_nt: TGCAGTGCTAGAGAGCTAAGTAGGGGGTCAGGGGAGACCCAGTACTTC; v_call: TRBV20-1; clone_size: few; j_call: TRBJ2-5; d_call: NA
cdr3_aa: CASSARNSPLHF; cdr3_nt: TGTGCCAGCAGCGCCCGTAATTCACCCCTCCACTTT; v_call: TRBV4-2; clone_size: NA; j_call: TRBJ1-6; d_call: NA
cdr3_aa: CATSRDQDRGHEQFF; cdr3_nt: TGTGCCACCAGCAGAGATCAGGACAGGGGGCATGAGCAGTTCTTC; v_call: TRBV15; clone_size: few; j_call: TRBJ2-1; d_call: TRBD1
cdr3_aa: CSVDAGHEQYF; cdr3_nt: TGCAGCGTTGACGCGGGCCACGAGCAGTACTTC; v_call: TRBV29-1; clone_size: many; j_call: TRBJ2-7; d_call: NA
cdr3_aa: CASSYGNSGANVLTF; cdr3_nt: TGTGCCAGCAGCTACGGGAACTCTGGGGCCAACGTCCTGACTTTC; v_call: TRBV13; clone_size: few; j_call: TRBJ2-6; d_call: NA
cdr3_aa: CASSPTSTNEKLFF; cdr3_nt: TGTGCCAGCAGCCCGACAAGCACTAATGAAAAACTGTTTTTT; v_call: TRBV12-3/TRBV12-4; clone_size: NA; j_call: TRBJ1-4; d_call: NA
cdr3_aa: CSARERTGVSYNEQFF; cdr3_nt: TGCAGTGCTAGAGAACGCACGGGGGTCTCCTACAATGAGCAGTTCTTC; v_call: TRBV20-1; clone_size: few; j_call: TRBJ2-1; d_call: NA
cdr3_aa: CAISEASGPYEQYF; cdr3_nt: TGTGCCATCAGTGAGGCTAGCGGACCGTACGAGCAGTACTTC; v_call: TRBV10-3; clone_size: NA; j_call: TRBJ2-7; d_call: TRBD2
cdr3_aa: CASSFGTVAYEQYF; cdr3_nt: TGTGCCAGCAGTTTTGGCACCGTCGCCTACGAGCAGTACTTC; v_call: TRBV28; clone_size: few; j_call: TRBJ2-7; d_call: NA
cdr3_aa: CASSQNRGNSPLHF; cdr3_nt: TGTGCCAGCAGCCAGAACAGGGGTAATTCACCCCTCCACTTT; v_call: TRBV14; clone_size: NA; j_call: TRBJ1-6; d_call: TRBD1
cdr3_aa: CAISHGSTGTGPGQPQHF; cdr3_nt: TGTGCCATCAGCCACGGATCTACCGGGACAGGGCCAGGGCAGCCCCAGCATTTT; v_call: TRBV10-3; clone_size: NA; j_call: TRBJ1-5; d_call: TRBD1
cdr3_aa: CSASGGKASGRRGYEQYF; cdr3_nt: TGCAGTGCTAGTGGGGGAAAGGCTAGCGGGAGGAGAGGCTACGAGCAGTACTTC; v_call: TRBV20-1; clone_size: NA; j_call: TRBJ2-7; d_call: TRBD2
cdr3_aa: CASSPTDNSNQPQHF; cdr3_nt: TGTGCCAGCAGCCCTACAGATAATAGCAATCAGCCCCAGCATTTT; v_call: TRBV27; clone_size: NA; j_call: TRBJ1-5; d_call: NA
cdr3_aa: CSARAGTGGVSPLHF; cdr3_nt: TGCAGTGCTAGAGCCGGGACAGGGGGAGTTTCACCCCTCCACTTT; v_call: TRBV20-1; clone_size: NA; j_call: TRBJ1-6; d_call: TRBD1
cdr3_aa: CASSANNYGYTF; cdr3_nt: TGCGCCAGCAGCGCTAATAACTATGGCTACACCTTC; v_call: TRBV5-1; clone_size: few; j_call: TRBJ1-2; d_call: NA
cdr3_aa: CASSVRGWEQFF; cdr3_nt: TGTGCTAGCAGCGTTAGAGGTTGGGAGCAGTTCTTC; v_call: TRBV7-2; clone_size: once; j_call: TRBJ2-1; d_call: NA
cdr3_aa: CASAGLARDTQYF; cdr3_nt: TGTGCCAGCGCTGGACTAGCGAGGGATACGCAGTATTTT; v_call: TRBV14; clone_size: NA; j_call: TRBJ2-3; d_call: TRBD2
cdr3_aa: CSARARWAYEQYF; cdr3_nt: TGCAGTGCTAGAGCTAGGTGGGCCTACGAGCAGTACTTC; v_call: TRBV20-1; clone_size: NA; j_call: TRBJ2-7; d_call: NA
cdr3_aa: CASSVDPGTGYTF; cdr3_nt: TGTGCCAGCAGCGTAGATCCGGGGACTGGCTACACCTTC; v_call: TRBV7-2; clone_size: NA; j_call: TRBJ1-2; d_call: NA
cdr3_aa: CASSLVTGIQYF; cdr3_nt: TGTGCCAGCAGCTTAGTGACCGGCATTCAGTACTTC; v_call: TRBV7-2; clone_size: few; j_call: TRBJ2-4; d_call: NA
cdr3_aa: CASSRETGGPINYGYTF; cdr3_nt: TGTGCCAGCAGCCGAGAAACAGGGGGCCCTATCAACTATGGCTACACCTTC; v_call: TRBV6-6; clone_size: NA; j_call: TRBJ1-2; d_call: TRBD1
cdr3_aa: CASSPTRTGYEQYF; cdr3_nt: TGTGCCAGCAGCCCGACCCGGACTGGCTACGAGCAGTACTTC; v_call: TRBV5-4; clone_size: NA; j_call: TRBJ2-7; d_call: NA
cdr3_aa: CATRTQSYNEQFF; cdr3_nt: TGTGCCACCAGGACGCAGTCCTACAATGAGCAGTTCTTC; v_call: TRBV12-3/TRBV12-4; clone_size: few; j_call: TRBJ2-1; d_call: NA
cdr3_aa: CASSFQSNQPQHF; cdr3_nt: TGTGCCAGCAGTTTTCAGAGTAATCAGCCCCAGCATTTT; v_call: TRBV6-6; clone_size: few; j_call: TRBJ1-5; d_call: NA